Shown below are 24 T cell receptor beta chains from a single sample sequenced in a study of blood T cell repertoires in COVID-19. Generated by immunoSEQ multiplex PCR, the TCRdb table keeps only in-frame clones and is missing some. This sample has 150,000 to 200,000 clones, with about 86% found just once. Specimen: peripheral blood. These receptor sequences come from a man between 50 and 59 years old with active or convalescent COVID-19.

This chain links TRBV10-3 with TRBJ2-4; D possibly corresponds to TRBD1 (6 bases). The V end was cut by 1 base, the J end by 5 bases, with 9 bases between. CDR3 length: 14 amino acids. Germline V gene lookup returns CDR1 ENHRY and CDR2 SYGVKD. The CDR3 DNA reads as TGTGCCATCAGTGAGTTGAGGACAGAAAACATTCAGTACTTC. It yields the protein CAISELRTENIQYF.

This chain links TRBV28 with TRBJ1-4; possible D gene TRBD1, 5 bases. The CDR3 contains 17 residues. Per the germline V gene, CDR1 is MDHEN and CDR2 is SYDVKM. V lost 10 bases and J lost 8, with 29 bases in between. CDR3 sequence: CAIKEIRDQPGAEKLFF. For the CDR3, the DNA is TGTGCCATCAAGGAGATCAGGGATCAGCCGGGCGCGGAAAAACTGTTTTTT. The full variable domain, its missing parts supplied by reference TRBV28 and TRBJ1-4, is DVKVTQSSRYLVKRTGEKVFLECVQDMDHENMFWYRQDPGLGLRLIYFSYDVKMKEKGDIPEGYSVSREKKERFSLILESASTNQTSMYLCAIKEIRDQPGAEKLFFGSGTQLSVL.

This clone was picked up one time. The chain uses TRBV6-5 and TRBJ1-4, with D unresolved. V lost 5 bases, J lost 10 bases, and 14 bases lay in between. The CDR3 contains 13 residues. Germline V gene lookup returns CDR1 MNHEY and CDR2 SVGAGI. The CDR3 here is CASSPVYSRKLFF. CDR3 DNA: TGTGCCAGCAGTCCCGTGTATTCGAGAAAACTGTTTTTT.

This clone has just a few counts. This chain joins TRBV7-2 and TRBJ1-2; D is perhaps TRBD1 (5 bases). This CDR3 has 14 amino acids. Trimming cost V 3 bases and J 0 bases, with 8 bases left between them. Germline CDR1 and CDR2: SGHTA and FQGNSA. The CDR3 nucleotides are TGTGCCAGCAGCTTGGACAACACTAACTATGGCTACACCTTC. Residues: CASSLDNTNYGYTF.

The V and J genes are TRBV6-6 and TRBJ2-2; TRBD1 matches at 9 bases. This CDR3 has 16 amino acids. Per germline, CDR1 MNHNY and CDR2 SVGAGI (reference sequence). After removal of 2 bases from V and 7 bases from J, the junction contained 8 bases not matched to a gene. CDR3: CASSYRTGAGVGELFF. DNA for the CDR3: TGTGCCAGCAGTTACCGGACAGGGGCGGGGGTCGGGGAGCTGTTTTTT.

CDR3 loop: CARSPNPPGGYNEQFF. Written as DNA, the CDR3 is TGTGCCAGAAGCCCGAACCCCCCAGGGGGCTACAATGAGCAGTTCTTC. The V call is TRBV5-3, the J call TRBJ2-1; 7 positions agree with TRBD1. TRBV5-3 is noted as an ORF with a role that remains uncertain. Germline trimming cut 4 bases from V and 3 bases from J; bases unmatched to any gene: 10. The CDR3 runs to 16 residues.

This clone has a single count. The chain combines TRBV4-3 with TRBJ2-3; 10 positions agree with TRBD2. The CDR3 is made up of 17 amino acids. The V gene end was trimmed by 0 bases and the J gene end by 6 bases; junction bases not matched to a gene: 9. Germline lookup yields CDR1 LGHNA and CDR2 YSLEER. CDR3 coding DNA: TGCGCCAGCAGCCAAGATCGGAGCGGGGGGGCCGGGGATACGCAGTATTTT. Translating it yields CASSQDRSGGAGDTQYF.

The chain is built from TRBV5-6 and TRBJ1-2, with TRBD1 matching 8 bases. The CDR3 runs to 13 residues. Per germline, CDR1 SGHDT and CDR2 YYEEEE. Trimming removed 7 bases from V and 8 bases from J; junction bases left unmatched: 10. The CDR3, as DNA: TGTGCCAGCGGCAGAGACAGGGGCGGCGGCTACACCTTC. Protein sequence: CASGRDRGGGYTF.

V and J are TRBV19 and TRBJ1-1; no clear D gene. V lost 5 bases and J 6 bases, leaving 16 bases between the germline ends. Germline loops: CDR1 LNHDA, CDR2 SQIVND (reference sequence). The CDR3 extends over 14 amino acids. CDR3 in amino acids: CASSASMRRAEAFF. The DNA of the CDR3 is TGTGCCAGTAGTGCTTCAATGAGGAGGGCTGAAGCTTTCTTT.

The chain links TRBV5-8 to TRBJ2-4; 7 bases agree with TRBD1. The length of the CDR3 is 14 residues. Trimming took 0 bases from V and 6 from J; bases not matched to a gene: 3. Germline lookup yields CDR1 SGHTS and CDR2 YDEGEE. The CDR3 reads CASSLGDSSNIQYF. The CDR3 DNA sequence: TGTGCCAGCAGCTTGGGGGACAGTTCAAACATTCAGTACTTC.

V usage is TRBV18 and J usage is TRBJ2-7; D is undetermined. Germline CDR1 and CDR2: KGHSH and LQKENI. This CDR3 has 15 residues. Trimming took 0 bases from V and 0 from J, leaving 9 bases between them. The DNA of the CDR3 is TGTGCCAGCTCACCACCGGTTACGGTCTCCTACGAGCAGTACTTC. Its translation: CASSPPVTVSYEQYF.

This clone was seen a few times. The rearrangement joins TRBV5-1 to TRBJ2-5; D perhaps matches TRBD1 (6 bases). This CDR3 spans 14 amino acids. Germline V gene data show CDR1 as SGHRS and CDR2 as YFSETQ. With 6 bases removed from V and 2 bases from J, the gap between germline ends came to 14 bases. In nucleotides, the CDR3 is TGCGCCAGCAACCCAGGGGCATTACAAGAGACCCAGTACTTC. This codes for CASNPGALQETQYF.

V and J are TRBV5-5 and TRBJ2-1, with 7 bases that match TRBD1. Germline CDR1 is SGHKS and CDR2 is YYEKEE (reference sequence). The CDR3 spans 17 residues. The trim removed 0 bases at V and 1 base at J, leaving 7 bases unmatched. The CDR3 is CASSLASGTVSYNEQFF. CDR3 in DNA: TGTGCCAGCAGCTTGGCTTCCGGGACAGTATCCTACAATGAGCAGTTCTTC.

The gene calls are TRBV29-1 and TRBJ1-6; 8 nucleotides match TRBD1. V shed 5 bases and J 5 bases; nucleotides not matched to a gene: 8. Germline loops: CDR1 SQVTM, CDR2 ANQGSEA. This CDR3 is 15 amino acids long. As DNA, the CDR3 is TGCAGCGTTAAAACCGGGACAGGAAATAATTCACCCCTCCACTTT. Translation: CSVKTGTGNNSPLHF.

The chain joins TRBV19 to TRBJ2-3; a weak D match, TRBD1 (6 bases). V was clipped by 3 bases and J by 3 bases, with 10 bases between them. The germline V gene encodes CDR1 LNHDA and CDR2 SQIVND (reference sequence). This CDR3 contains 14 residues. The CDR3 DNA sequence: TGTGCCAGTAGTATTGGGGGCCTGACAGATACGCAGTATTTT. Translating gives CASSIGGLTDTQYF.

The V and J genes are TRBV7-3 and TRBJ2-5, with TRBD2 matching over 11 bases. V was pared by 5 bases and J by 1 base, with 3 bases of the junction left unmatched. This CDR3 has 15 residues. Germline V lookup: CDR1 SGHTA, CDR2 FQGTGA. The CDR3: CASSQLAGAQETQYF. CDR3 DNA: TGTGCCAGCAGCCAACTAGCGGGGGCCCAAGAGACCCAGTACTTC.

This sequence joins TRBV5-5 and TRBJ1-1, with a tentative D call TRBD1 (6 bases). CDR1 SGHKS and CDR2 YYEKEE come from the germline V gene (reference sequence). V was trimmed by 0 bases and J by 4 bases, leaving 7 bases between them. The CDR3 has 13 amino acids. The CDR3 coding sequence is TGTGCCAGCAGCTTGGTCAGGGGCACTGAAGCTTTCTTT. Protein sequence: CASSLVRGTEAFF.

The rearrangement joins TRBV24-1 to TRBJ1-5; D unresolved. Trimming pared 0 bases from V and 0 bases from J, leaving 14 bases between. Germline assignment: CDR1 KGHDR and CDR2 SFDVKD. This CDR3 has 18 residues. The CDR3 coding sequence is TGTGCCACCAGTGATTTGTATCAGGCTGAGTATAGCAATCAGCCCCAGCATTTT. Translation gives CATSDLYQAEYSNQPQHF.

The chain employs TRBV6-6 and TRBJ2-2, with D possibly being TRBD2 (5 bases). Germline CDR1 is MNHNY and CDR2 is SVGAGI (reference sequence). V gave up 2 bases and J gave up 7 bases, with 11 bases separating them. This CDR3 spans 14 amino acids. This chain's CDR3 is CASSYTSVDGELFF. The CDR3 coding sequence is TGTGCCAGCAGTTACACTAGTGTGGACGGGGAGCTGTTTTTT.

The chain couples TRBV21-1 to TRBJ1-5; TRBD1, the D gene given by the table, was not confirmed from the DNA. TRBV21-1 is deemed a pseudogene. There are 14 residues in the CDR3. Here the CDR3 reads CASSKAKGAEAQHF. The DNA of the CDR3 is TGTGCCAGCAGCAAAGCGAAGGGGGCCGAGGCCCAGCATTTT.

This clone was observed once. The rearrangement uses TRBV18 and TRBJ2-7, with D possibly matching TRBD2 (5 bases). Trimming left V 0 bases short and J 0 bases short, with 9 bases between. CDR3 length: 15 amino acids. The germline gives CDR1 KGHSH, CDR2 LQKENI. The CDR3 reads CASSPPAGSSYEQYF. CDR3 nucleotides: TGTGCCAGCTCACCACCGGCGGGCAGCTCCTACGAGCAGTACTTC. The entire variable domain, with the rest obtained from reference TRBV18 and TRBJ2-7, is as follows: NAGVMQNPRHLVRRRGQEARLRCSPMKGHSHVYWYRQLPEEGLKFMVYLQKENIIDESGMPKERFSAEFPKEGPSILRIQQVVRGDSAAYFCASSPPAGSSYEQYFGPGTRLTVT.

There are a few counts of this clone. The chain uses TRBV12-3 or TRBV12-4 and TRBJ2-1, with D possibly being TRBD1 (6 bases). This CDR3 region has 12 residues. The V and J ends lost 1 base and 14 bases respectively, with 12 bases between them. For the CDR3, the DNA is TGTGCCAGCAGTTTAGGGGATAGGGGGAAGTTCTTC. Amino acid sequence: CASSLGDRGKFF.

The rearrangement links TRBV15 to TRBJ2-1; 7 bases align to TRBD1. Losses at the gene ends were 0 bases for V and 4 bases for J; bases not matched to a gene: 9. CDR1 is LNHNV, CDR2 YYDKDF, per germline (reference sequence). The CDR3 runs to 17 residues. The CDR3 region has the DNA TGTGCCACCAGCAGAGATTTTAGTACAGGGGCATACAATGAGCAGTTCTTC. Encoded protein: CATSRDFSTGAYNEQFF.

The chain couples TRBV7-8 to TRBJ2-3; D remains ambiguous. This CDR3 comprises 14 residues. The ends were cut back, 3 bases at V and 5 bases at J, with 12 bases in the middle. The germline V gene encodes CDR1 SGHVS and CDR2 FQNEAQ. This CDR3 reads CASSLLRAGDTQYF. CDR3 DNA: TGTGCCAGCAGCTTGCTCCGCGCTGGAGATACGCAGTATTTT.